This TCR beta chain was captured by sequencing in a study of blood T cell repertoires in COVID-19. Study-wide context: Sources were T cells, B-cell-depleted T cells, or PBMCs; the material itself was cDNA or gDNA.

The CDR3 runs to 15 residues. The germline V and J ends were trimmed by 5 bases and 4 bases, with 15 bases remaining between them. From germline, CDR1 is LNHDA and CDR2 SQIVND (reference sequence). Original processing notes: Researchers report that nucleated cell counts were estimated from reference gene primer amplification. Libraries were prepared by immunoSEQ multiplex PCR; TCRdb keeps only in-frame clonotypes and omits some of them. The V and J calls and the clone size are those of that table, but D and trimming were determined from the DNA. The table shows approximately 290,000 clones, with about four fifths occurring only once. Seattle researchers signed up patients amid active infection and tracked them longitudinally.

The V and J genes are TRBV19 and TRBJ1-5; no firm D call. The sequenced sample was peripheral blood. This clonotype originated in an older person with COVID-19, enrolled during active disease. CDR3 residues: CASSAGVFGNQPQHF. Here the CDR3 DNA reads TGTGCCAGTAGTGCCGGGGTGTTTGGTAATCAGCCCCAGCATTTT.